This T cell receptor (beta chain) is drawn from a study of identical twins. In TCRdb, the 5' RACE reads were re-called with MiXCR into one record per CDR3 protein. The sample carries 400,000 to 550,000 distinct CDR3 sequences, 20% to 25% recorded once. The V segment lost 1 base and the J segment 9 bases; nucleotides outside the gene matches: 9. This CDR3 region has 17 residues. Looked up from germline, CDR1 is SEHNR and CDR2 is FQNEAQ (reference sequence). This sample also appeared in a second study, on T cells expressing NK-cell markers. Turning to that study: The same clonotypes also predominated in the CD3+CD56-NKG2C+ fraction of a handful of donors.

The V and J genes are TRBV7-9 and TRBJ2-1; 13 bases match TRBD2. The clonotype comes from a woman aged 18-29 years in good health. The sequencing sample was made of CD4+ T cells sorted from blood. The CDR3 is CASSLGRTSGSEGEQFF. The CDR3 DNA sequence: TGTGCCAGCAGCTTAGGGAGGACTAGCGGGAGTGAGGGTGAGCAGTTCTTC.